Sequencing of this T cell receptor beta chain was carried out in a study of long-term antiretroviral therapy in people with HIV. Study outcomes and limitations: ART adherence was not documented, and neither viral resistance nor therapy changes had any data. Blood in the study was drawn between the mid-2000s and the late 2010s, possibly under older ART regimens, which may be less effective than current ones.

Regarding this clone: Its antigen is not known.

Germline trimming cut 6 bases from V and 3 bases from J; bases unmatched to any gene: 14. CDR1 SNHLY and CDR2 FYNNEI come from the germline V gene. The CDR3 extends over 19 amino acids. Samples were assayed with immunoSEQ v3.0 at survey level. Using immunoSEQ multiplex PCR, the repertoire was profiled, and TCRdb retains in-frame clones only, with some absent. The data hold approximately 17,000 clones, with about four fifths observed a single time. This clonotype was obtained from a woman aged 50 to 65 with HIV. The chain has TRBV2 and TRBJ2-6, with 10 bases that match TRBD1. Sequences were derived from unsorted PBMCs, sampled 2.5 years before starting antiretroviral therapy. DNA of the CDR3: TGTGCCAGCAGGCGCCAGGACCGGGACAGGGGATATGGGGCCAACGTCCTGACTTTC. Protein product: CASRRQDRDRGYGANVLTF.